This TCR beta chain was identified in a study of Graves' ophthalmopathy and Graves' hyperthyroidism. Background on the study: There was a collection of peripheral blood at initial diagnosis, before any treatment. Findings and caveats of the study: Detection in blood was also observed for most expanded thyroid clonotypes above 0.001 frequency.

Germline loops: CDR1 ENHRY, CDR2 SYGVKD. The CDR3 loop spans 14 amino acids. Trimming stripped 3 bases from V and 4 bases from J, with 12 bases between. Beta-chain TCR CDR3 regions were amplified from RNA transcripts. Following a first-round RT-PCR that used HTBI primers, a second-round multiplex PCR was carried out. TCRdb analysed the multiplex PCR reads with MiXCR anew, one entry per CDR3 protein. This table holds 230,000 or so distinct CDR3 sequences, about 47% found once. On this clonotype itself: Its target is unknown.

Active ophthalmopathy (CAS at least 3, NOSPECS at least 4), lasting under 3 months. Someone took the PBMCs out of 10 ml of fresh peripheral blood. This TCR derives from an adult man with Graves' ophthalmopathy. Sequenced: peripheral blood. The chain employs TRBV10-3 and TRBJ1-2; D remains unclear. As DNA, the CDR3 is TGTGCCATCAGTGACAGTCAAGTCTCCTATGGCTACACCTTC. Translating gives CAISDSQVSYGYTF.